A selection of T cell receptor beta chains follows, all from one sample in a study of blood T cells in healthy people across ages. Via MiXCR, TCRdb re-called the 5' RACE reads, giving one row per CDR3 protein. The table has approximately 730,000 distinct CDR3 sequences, 35% to 45% seen once. The sequenced sample was blood. All receptors come from an older woman in good health. Each CDR3 is given with its conserved first and last residue. The D gene is left open where the match is weak. The size entry is marked missing in some rows and otherwise reads once, few, many or a size class.

D gene: NA
J gene: TRBJ2-3
clone size: NA
V gene: TRBV5-1
CDR3 DNA: TGCGCCAGCAGCCTTCAGGGACTGAACACAGATACGCAGTATTTT
CDR3 protein: CASSLQGLNTDTQYF

D gene: TRBD2
J gene: TRBJ2-3
clone size: NA
V gene: TRBV7-2
CDR3 DNA: TGTGCCAGCAGCTTAGGTAGCGGGAGTGGCACAGATACGCAGTATTTT
CDR3 protein: CASSLGSGSGTDTQYF

D gene: TRBD1
J gene: TRBJ2-1
clone size: NA
V gene: TRBV24-1
CDR3 DNA: TGTGCCACCAGTGATTTAACAGGGGGCTCCTACAATGAGCAGTTCTTC
CDR3 protein: CATSDLTGGSYNEQFF

D gene: NA
J gene: TRBJ2-1
clone size: NA
V gene: TRBV3-1
CDR3 DNA: TGTGCCAGCAGCCAGTTGCCTGGGAATGAGCAGTTCTTC
CDR3 protein: CASSQLPGNEQFF

D gene: NA
J gene: TRBJ2-3
clone size: NA
V gene: TRBV7-8
CDR3 DNA: TGTGCCAGCATCCGTTGGGCAGATACGCAGTATTTT
CDR3 protein: CASIRWADTQYF

D gene: NA
J gene: TRBJ2-5
clone size: NA
V gene: TRBV7-3
CDR3 DNA: TGTGCCAGCAGCTTAACCCCCCAGGAAGGGCTCAATGAGCAGTACTTC
CDR3 protein: CASSLTPQEGLNEQYF

D gene: NA
J gene: TRBJ2-5
clone size: NA
V gene: TRBV10-3
CDR3 DNA: TGTGCCATCAGTAACCCGGTAGCTGGGGAGACCCAGTACTTC
CDR3 protein: CAISNPVAGETQYF

D gene: NA
J gene: TRBJ1-1
clone size: NA
V gene: TRBV10-3
CDR3 DNA: TGTGCCGCCGGGAGCGGGTCTCTGAACACTGAAGCTTTCTTT
CDR3 protein: CAAGSGSLNTEAFF

D gene: TRBD2
J gene: TRBJ2-7
clone size: NA
V gene: TRBV6-5
CDR3 DNA: TGTGCCAGCAGTTACAGAGCGGGAGTCTACGAGCAGTACTTC
CDR3 protein: CASSYRAGVYEQYF

D gene: TRBD2
J gene: TRBJ2-1
clone size: NA
V gene: TRBV11-2
CDR3 DNA: TGTGCCAGCAGCTTAACTAGCGGGAGATGGTATGAGCAGTTCTTC
CDR3 protein: CASSLTSGRWYEQFF

D gene: TRBD2
J gene: TRBJ2-5
clone size: many
V gene: TRBV7-2
CDR3 DNA: TGTGCCAGCAGCGTAGCACTAGCGTATGAGCAGTACTTC
CDR3 protein: CASSVALAYEQYF

D gene: TRBD1
J gene: TRBJ2-3
clone size: NA
V gene: TRBV12-3/TRBV12-4
CDR3 DNA: TGTGCCAGCAGTTTCCGGCAGGGGGGCACAGATACGCAGTATTTT
CDR3 protein: CASSFRQGGTDTQYF